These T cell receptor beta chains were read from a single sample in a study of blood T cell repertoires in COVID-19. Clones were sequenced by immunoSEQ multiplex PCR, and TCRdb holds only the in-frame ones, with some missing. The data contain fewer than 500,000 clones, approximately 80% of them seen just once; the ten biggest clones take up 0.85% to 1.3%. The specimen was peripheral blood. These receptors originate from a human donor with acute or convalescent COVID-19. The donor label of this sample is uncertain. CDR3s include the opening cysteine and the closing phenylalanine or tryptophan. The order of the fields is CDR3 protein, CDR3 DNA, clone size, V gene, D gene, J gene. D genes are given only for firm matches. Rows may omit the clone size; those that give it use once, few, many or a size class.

CAWSTLGQAHGYTF,TGTGCCTGGAGTACCTTGGGACAGGCCCATGGCTACACCTTC,NA,TRBV30,TRBD1,TRBJ1-2
CASSKIPSPGYNEQFF,TGTGCCAGCAGTAAAATCCCAAGCCCGGGCTACAATGAGCAGTTCTTC,NA,TRBV28,NA,TRBJ2-1
CASSVVGQGHTGELFF,TGTGCCAGCAGCGTAGTGGGACAGGGGCACACCGGGGAGCTGTTTTTT,NA,TRBV9,TRBD1,TRBJ2-2
CASSPGLWEPQHF,TGTGCCAGCTCACCCGGACTATGGGAGCCCCAGCATTTT,once,TRBV18,NA,TRBJ1-5
CASSDYRVSSYNSPLHF,TGTGCCAGCAGCGATTACAGGGTCAGCTCCTATAATTCACCCCTCCACTTT,NA,TRBV27,NA,TRBJ1-6
CASSLWGTGNTEAFF,TGTGCCAGCAGTCTATGGGGGACAGGAAACACTGAAGCTTTCTTT,NA,TRBV28,TRBD1,TRBJ1-1
CASSRGDREENTEAFF,TGCGCCAGCAGTCGTGGGGACAGGGAGGAGAACACTGAAGCTTTCTTT,few,TRBV23-1,TRBD1,TRBJ1-1
CASSLLQGSSYNEQFF,TGTGCCAGCAGCCTACTACAGGGAAGCTCCTACAATGAGCAGTTCTTC,NA,TRBV14,NA,TRBJ2-1
CASSRPDRGNTEAFF,TGTGCCAGCAGCCGACCCGACAGGGGAAACACTGAAGCTTTCTTT,NA,TRBV11-2,TRBD1,TRBJ1-1
CASSLQGFDEQYF,TGTGCCAGCAGTTTACAGGGGTTCGACGAGCAGTACTTC,NA,TRBV6-5,TRBD1,TRBJ2-7
CASRFSGSNQPQHF,TGTGCAAGTCGCTTTAGTGGTAGCAATCAGCCCCAGCATTTT,NA,TRBV12-2,NA,TRBJ1-5
CASSPTDRGRTYGYTF,TGCGCCAGCAGCCCAACCGACAGGGGCAGGACCTATGGCTACACCTTC,NA,TRBV10-2,TRBD1,TRBJ1-2
CASTQGAGAPFF,TGTGCCAGCACCCAAGGGGCGGGAGCCCCGTTCTTC,once,TRBV6-5,TRBD2,TRBJ2-1
CASSSQGADTQYF,TGTGCCAGCAGCTCACAGGGGGCAGATACGCAGTATTTT,NA,TRBV7-2,TRBD1,TRBJ2-3
CASSLATVSGSYEQYF,TGCGCCAGCAGCTTGGCCACCGTATCGGGGTCCTACGAGCAGTACTTC,NA,TRBV5-1,NA,TRBJ2-7
CASSEKWGRENQPQHF,TGCGCCAGCAGTGAGAAGTGGGGGAGGGAGAATCAGCCCCAGCATTTT,NA,TRBV10-2,NA,TRBJ1-5
CASSQDRVAFF,TGTGCCAGCAGCCAAGACAGGGTGGCTTTCTTT,NA,TRBV14,NA,TRBJ1-1
CASLGGVHRNQPQHF,TGTGCCAGCCTCGGGGGGGTCCATAGGAATCAGCCCCAGCATTTT,NA,TRBV28,NA,TRBJ1-5
CASSYRDRTYEQYF,TGTGCCAGCAGTTACAGAGACAGGACCTACGAGCAGTACTTC,few,TRBV6-5,NA,TRBJ2-7